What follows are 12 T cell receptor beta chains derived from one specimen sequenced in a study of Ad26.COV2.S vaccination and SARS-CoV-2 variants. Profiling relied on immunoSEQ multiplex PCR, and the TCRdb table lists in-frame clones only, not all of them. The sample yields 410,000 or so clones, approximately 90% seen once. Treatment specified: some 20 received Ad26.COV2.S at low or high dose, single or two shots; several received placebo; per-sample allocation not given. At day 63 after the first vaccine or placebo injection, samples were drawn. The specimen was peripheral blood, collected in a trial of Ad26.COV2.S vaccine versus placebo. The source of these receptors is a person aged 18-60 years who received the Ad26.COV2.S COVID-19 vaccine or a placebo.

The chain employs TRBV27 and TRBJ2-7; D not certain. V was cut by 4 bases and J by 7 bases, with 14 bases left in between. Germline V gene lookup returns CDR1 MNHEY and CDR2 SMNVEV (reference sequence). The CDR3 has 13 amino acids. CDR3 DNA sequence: TGTGCCAGCAGTTGGTCTTGGACGCAGGAGCAGTACTTC. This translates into CASSWSWTQEQYF.

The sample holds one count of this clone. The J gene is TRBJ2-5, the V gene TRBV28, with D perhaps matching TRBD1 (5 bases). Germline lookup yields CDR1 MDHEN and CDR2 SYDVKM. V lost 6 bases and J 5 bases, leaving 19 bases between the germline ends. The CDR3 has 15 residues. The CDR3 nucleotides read TGTGCCAGCAGCCAAAGTCAGGGCCTCCGGGAGACCCAGTACTTC. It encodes CASSQSQGLRETQYF.

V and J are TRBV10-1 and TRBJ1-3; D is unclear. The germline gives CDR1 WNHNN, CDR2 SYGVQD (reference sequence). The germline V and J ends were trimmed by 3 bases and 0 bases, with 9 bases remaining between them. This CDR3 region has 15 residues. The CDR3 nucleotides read TGCGCCAGCAGTGACCCCGGCACCTCTGGAAACACCATATATTTT. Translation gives CASSDPGTSGNTIYF.

DNA of the CDR3: TGTGCCAGCAGCCCCAGAAAAGGGACAGTCTCCTACGAGCAGTACTTC. Encoded protein: CASSPRKGTVSYEQYF. J is TRBJ2-7 and V is TRBV14; 7 nucleotides match TRBD1. From germline, CDR1 is SGHDN and CDR2 FVKESK. The J segment lost 0 bases and the V segment lost 4 bases, leaving 9 bases of the junction unmatched. The CDR3 has 16 amino acids. The entire variable domain, with the rest obtained from reference TRBV14 and TRBJ2-7, is as follows: EAGVTQFPSHSVIEKGQTVTLRCDPISGHDNLYWYRRVMGKEIKFLLHFVKESKQDESGMPNNRFLAERTGGTYSTLKVQPAELEDSGVYFCASSPRKGTVSYEQYFGPGTRLTVT.

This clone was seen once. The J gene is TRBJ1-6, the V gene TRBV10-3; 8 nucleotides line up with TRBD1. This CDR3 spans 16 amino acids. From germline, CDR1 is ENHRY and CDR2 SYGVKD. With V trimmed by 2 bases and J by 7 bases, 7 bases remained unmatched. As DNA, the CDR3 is TGTGCCATCAGTGAGCGGGGGACAGGACAAAATTCACCCCTCCACTTT. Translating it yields CAISERGTGQNSPLHF.

The DNA of the CDR3 is TGTGCCAGCCTAGAGGGAACGGGAGAGACCCAGTACTTC. Translation: CASLEGTGETQYF. The J gene is TRBJ2-5, the V gene TRBV12-3 or TRBV12-4, with D possibly TRBD2 on 5 matching bases. The CDR3 spans 13 residues. The germline V and J ends were trimmed by 8 bases and 4 bases, with 14 bases remaining between them.

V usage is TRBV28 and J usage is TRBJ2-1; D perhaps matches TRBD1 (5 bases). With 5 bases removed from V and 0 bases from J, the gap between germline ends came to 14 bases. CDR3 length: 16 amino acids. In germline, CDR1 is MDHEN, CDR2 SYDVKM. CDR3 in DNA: TGTGCCAGCAGTGGGGCCAACTCTCACTCCTACAATGAGCAGTTCTTC. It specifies CASSGANSHSYNEQFF.

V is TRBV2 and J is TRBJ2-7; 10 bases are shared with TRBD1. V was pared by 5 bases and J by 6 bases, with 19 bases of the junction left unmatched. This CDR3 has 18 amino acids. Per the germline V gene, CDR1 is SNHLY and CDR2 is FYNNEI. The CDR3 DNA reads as TGTGCCAGCAGTTTCAAGGGACAGGGGTCCTTAGTAGCCTCCGAGCAGTACTTC. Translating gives CASSFKGQGSLVASEQYF. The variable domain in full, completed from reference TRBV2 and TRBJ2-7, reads EPEVTQTPSHQVTQMGQEVILRCVPISNHLYFYWYRQILGQKVEFLVSFYNNEISEKSEIFDDQFSVERPDGSNFTLKIRSTKLEDSAMYFCASSFKGQGSLVASEQYFGPGTRLTVT.

Written as DNA, the CDR3 is TGTGCCAGCAGCTCTGGGAGGGGTGGTGAAAAACTGTTTTTT. Protein sequence: CASSSGRGGEKLFF. V is TRBV3-1 (or the pseudogene TRBV3-2) and J is TRBJ1-4, with D perhaps matching TRBD1 (5 bases). The V gene's germline CDR1 is LGHDT and CDR2 YNNKEL (reference sequence). Trimming took 5 bases from V and 7 from J, leaving 14 bases between them. The CDR3 spans 14 residues.

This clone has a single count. CDR3 DNA: TGTGCCAGCAGCCAAGATTTGTCAGGGCCCCAGCATTTT. Translation: CASSQDLSGPQHF. The chain joins TRBV14 to TRBJ1-5; D is uncertain. The CDR3 is 13 residues long. Between the trimmed V and J ends, which lost 0 bases and 9 bases, there was a span of 9 bases. Per the germline V gene, CDR1 is SGHDN and CDR2 is FVKESK.

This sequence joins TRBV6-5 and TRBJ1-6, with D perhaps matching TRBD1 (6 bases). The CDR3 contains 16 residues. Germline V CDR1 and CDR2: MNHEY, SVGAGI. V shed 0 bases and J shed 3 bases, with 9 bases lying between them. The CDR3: CASSYSWDNYNSPLHF. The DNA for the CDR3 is TGTGCCAGCAGTTACTCTTGGGACAACTATAATTCACCCCTCCACTTT.

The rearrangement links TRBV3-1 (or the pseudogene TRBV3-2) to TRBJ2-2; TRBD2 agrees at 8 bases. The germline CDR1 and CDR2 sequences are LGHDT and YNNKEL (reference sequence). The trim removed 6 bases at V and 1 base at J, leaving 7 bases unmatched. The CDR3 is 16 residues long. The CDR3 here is CASSPGGAGNTGELFF. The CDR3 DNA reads TGTGCCAGCAGTCCCGGGGGGGCCGGGAACACCGGGGAGCTGTTTTTT.